This TCR beta chain was obtained from a study of cytomegalovirus exposure and HLA in healthy donors. Study results and limitations: When presence/absence was analysed, sequencing depth was taken to be roughly uniform across donors. In a later analysis, HLA-C alleles had the fewest associated TCRs, DRB1 alleles the most. Analysis was performed later, and it showed HLA-associated TCR beta chains to be more clonally expanded than equally common others.

Between the trimmed V and J ends, which lost 5 bases and 2 bases, there was a span of 17 bases. Germline values: CDR1 SGDLS, CDR2 YYNGEE. The CDR3 is made up of 15 amino acids. PCR involved 60 Vbeta and 13 Jbeta primers. TCRdb's copy holds only in-frame clones and misses some; the assay was immunoSEQ multiplex PCR. This table holds about 130,000 clones, about 10% found once. On this clone: Its matching antigen is unknown.

The chain employs TRBV9 and TRBJ2-7, with D maybe TRBD2 (7 bases). The specimen sequenced was PBMCs. The clonotype was recovered from a man aged 50 to 59 in good health and CMV-seronegative. CDR3 in DNA: TGTGCCAGCAGTCTTGGCACGGGGGGCACCTACGAGCAGTACTTC. It codes for CASSLGTGGTYEQYF.